The 29 T cell receptor beta chains presented below share a single source sample, sequenced in a study of blood T cell repertoires in COVID-19. Repertoires were generated with immunoSEQ multiplex PCR, while TCRdb's copy carries only in-frame clones and drops some. The table lists a few hundred thousand clones, just over 85% of them singletons. Sequenced: peripheral blood. Receptor source: a man in his forties or fifties with acute or convalescent COVID-19.

The chain is built from TRBV6-4 and TRBJ1-2; D perhaps matches TRBD1 (6 bases). CDR1 and CDR2 from the germline V gene are MRHNA and SNTAGT. Trimming cost V 7 bases and J 8 bases, with 14 bases left between them. The CDR3 has 12 residues. The CDR3 DNA follows: TGTGCCAGCAAAAAACAGGGTTGCGGCTACACCTTC. This sequence encodes CASKKQGCGYTF.

The gene calls are TRBV6-5 and TRBJ2-4; weak D call: TRBD2 (6 bases). The CDR3 is made up of 14 amino acids. V was cut by 7 bases and J by 1 base, with 11 bases left in between. The V gene's germline CDR1 is MNHEY and CDR2 SVGAGI. The CDR3 reads CASIGGLAKNIQYF. The CDR3 bases are TGTGCCAGCATTGGGGGGTTGGCCAAAAACATTCAGTACTTC.

The V and J genes are TRBV11-1 and TRBJ1-2; no clear D. CDR1 and CDR2 (germline): SGHAT, FQDESV (reference sequence). The CDR3 spans 12 residues. V was trimmed by 3 bases and J by 3 bases, leaving 5 bases between them. Here the CDR3 DNA reads TGTGCCAGCAGCTTCGGTGACTATGGCTACACCTTC. Translation: CASSFGDYGYTF.

A word on this clone: Other DNA sequences in the sample encode the same CDR3. The chain carries TRBV10-1 and TRBJ2-7, with D tentatively TRBD2 (5 bases). CDR1 and CDR2 (germline): WNHNN, SYGVQD (reference sequence). The CDR3 consists of 13 residues. The germline V and J ends were trimmed by 10 bases and 1 base, with 14 bases remaining between them. The CDR3 coding sequence is TGCGCCATCCGGGATAGGGATTCCTACGAGCAGTACTTC. It is translated as CAIRDRDSYEQYF.

This chain connects TRBV11-2 to TRBJ1-1; the match to TRBD1 covers 7 bases. J lost 4 bases, V lost 4 bases, and 3 bases had no gene match. CDR3 length: 13 amino acids. Germline V CDR1 and CDR2: SGHAT, FQNNGV. CDR3 sequence reads: CASSSPGGTEAFF. The CDR3 DNA reads as TGTGCCAGCAGCTCTCCAGGGGGCACTGAAGCTTTCTTT. The whole variable domain, remainder taken from reference TRBV11-2 and TRBJ1-1, is EAGVAQSPRYKIIEKRQSVAFWCNPISGHATLYWYQQILGQGPKLLIQFQNNGVVDDSQLPKDRFSAERLKGVDSTLKIQPAKLEDSAVYLCASSSPGGTEAFFGQGTRLTVV.

The chain uses TRBV3-1 (or the pseudogene TRBV3-2) and TRBJ1-6; no clear D. V lost 0 bases and J 10 bases, leaving 13 bases between the germline ends. CDR3 length: 15 amino acids. Germline V CDR1 and CDR2: LGHDT, YNNKEL (reference sequence). The chain's CDR3 is CASSQDYGVASPLHF. In DNA form, the CDR3 reads TGTGCCAGCAGCCAAGATTACGGGGTAGCCTCACCCCTCCACTTT.

This sequence joins TRBV28 and TRBJ2-7; the D is unclear. The V and J ends lost 5 bases and 6 bases respectively, with 11 bases between them. The CDR3 consists of 12 residues. Germline CDR1 and CDR2: MDHEN and SYDVKM. The CDR3, as DNA: TGTGCCAGCAGTCCCCCAGGTCGCGAGCAGTACTTC. As protein: CASSPPGREQYF.

The gene calls are TRBV3-1 (or the pseudogene TRBV3-2) and TRBJ2-7; 9 nucleotides align to TRBD1. V gave up 4 bases and J gave up 4 bases; unmatched junction bases: 5. Germline V gene sequence: CDR1 LGHDT, CDR2 YNNKEL (reference sequence). This CDR3 contains 14 residues. In nucleotides, the CDR3 is TGTGCCAGCAGCCCGTCACAGGGGGCGTACGAGCAGTACTTC. Protein sequence: CASSPSQGAYEQYF.

With respect to this clone: The sample has other DNA sequences that encode this CDR3 too. The genes are TRBV2 and TRBJ2-7; 8 bases map to TRBD1. The CDR3 spans 14 residues. Germline values: CDR1 SNHLY, CDR2 FYNNEI. V lost 4 bases, J lost 2 bases, and 4 bases stayed unmatched. The CDR3 region is CASSGRQGTYEQYF. The CDR3 DNA reads as TGTGCCAGCAGTGGTAGACAGGGGACCTACGAGCAGTACTTC.

The gene calls are TRBV18 and TRBJ1-5; D is ambiguous. CDR1 and CDR2 (germline): KGHSH, LQKENI. V was cut by 2 bases and J by 5 bases, with 7 bases left in between. CDR3 length equals 13 residues. The CDR3 coding sequence is TGTGCCAGCTCACCAGACGGGGATCAGCCCCAGCATTTT. It yields the protein CASSPDGDQPQHF.

The V and J genes are TRBV2 and TRBJ1-2; TRBD1 matches at 7 bases. The CDR3 runs to 13 residues. Unmatched junction bases numbered 8, after V lost 5 bases and J lost 8 bases. Germline lookup yields CDR1 SNHLY and CDR2 FYNNEI. The CDR3 here is CASSPEGAWGYTF. The CDR3 DNA reads as TGTGCCAGCAGTCCTGAGGGGGCGTGGGGCTACACCTTC.

V usage is TRBV18 and J usage is TRBJ2-4, with D maybe TRBD1 (6 bases). The germline gives CDR1 KGHSH, CDR2 LQKENI. Trimming left V 3 bases short and J 7 bases short, with 19 bases between. This CDR3 is built from 16 residues. The CDR3 bases are TGTGCCAGCTCACCGCAATGGGGCCAGGGGAGTAACATTCAGTACTTC. This sequence encodes CASSPQWGQGSNIQYF.

The rearrangement uses TRBV4-1 and TRBJ1-1; tentatively, D is TRBD1 (6 bases). Trimming cost V 0 bases and J 1 base, with 9 bases left between them. The CDR3 totals 15 residues. From germline, CDR1 is MGHRA and CDR2 YSYEKL. The CDR3 bases are TGCGCCAGCAGCCAAGAGCGGACAGCGAACACTGAAGCTTTCTTT. Translating gives CASSQERTANTEAFF.

The V call is TRBV19, the J call TRBJ1-1; D remains ambiguous. V shed 1 base and J shed 5 bases, with 8 bases lying between them. The V gene's germline CDR1 is LNHDA and CDR2 SQIVND (reference sequence). CDR3 length: 13 residues. CDR3 DNA: TGTGCCAGTAGTATAGGGGTCGGGACTGAAGCTTTCTTT. Translated: CASSIGVGTEAFF.

The chain has TRBV11-3 and TRBJ2-1; 13 bases match TRBD2. Germline V lookup: CDR1 SGHNT, CDR2 YENEEA. V was pared by 1 base and J by 8 bases, with 5 bases of the junction left unmatched. This CDR3 has 16 residues. For the CDR3, the DNA is TGTGCCAGCAGCTTAGGGGAACTAGCGGGGGGGTATGAGCAGTTCTTC. Translation gives CASSLGELAGGYEQFF.

The CDR3 nucleotides read TGTGCCAGCAGGACTTCTGGAGGGTTTACTGAAGCTTTCTTT. It specifies CASRTSGGFTEAFF. This chain links TRBV6-5 with TRBJ1-1; no definite D call. The V end lost 6 bases, the J end lost 5 bases, and 16 bases lay between the germline ends. CDR1 MNHEY and CDR2 SVGAGI come from the germline V gene. The CDR3 spans 14 residues.

This clone was detected only a few times. The J gene is TRBJ1-5, the V gene TRBV19; 7 positions agree with TRBD1. The J segment lost 4 bases and the V segment lost 4 bases, leaving 4 bases of the junction unmatched. This CDR3 comprises 14 residues. Germline CDR1 is LNHDA and CDR2 is SQIVND (reference sequence). Here the CDR3 reads CASSTYRGNQPQHF. In nucleotides, the CDR3 is TGTGCCAGTAGTACCTACAGGGGAAATCAGCCCCAGCATTTT.

The rearrangement links TRBV15 to TRBJ2-2; possible D gene TRBD1, 6 bases. From germline, CDR1 is LNHNV and CDR2 YYDKDF (reference sequence). Trimming took off 3 bases at V and 4 bases at J, with 9 bases between the two ends. This CDR3 has 14 residues. As DNA, the CDR3 is TGTGCCACCAGCAGGGGCAGGGGCACCGGGGAGCTGTTTTTT. It specifies CATSRGRGTGELFF.

This chain joins TRBV27 and TRBJ2-3; TRBD2 matches 12 bases. This CDR3 is built from 16 residues. Trimming took 6 bases from V and 3 from J; bases not matched to a gene: 7. From germline, CDR1 is MNHEY and CDR2 SMNVEV (reference sequence). DNA for the CDR3: TGTGCCAGCAGAGTCTCTAGCGGGGGGGCGACAGATACGCAGTATTTT. Amino acid sequence: CASRVSSGGATDTQYF.

Only a few counts were recorded for this clone. This rearrangement joins TRBV5-1 to TRBJ1-4, with D tentatively TRBD1 (6 bases). CDR3 length: 14 amino acids. Germline loops: CDR1 SGHRS, CDR2 YFSETQ. Trimming stripped 0 bases from V and 8 bases from J, with 11 bases between. The CDR3 bases are TGCGCCAGCAGCTTGGCAGGGGTTAGGGAAAAACTGTTTTTT. Protein: CASSLAGVREKLFF.

This clone was observed once. The chain combines TRBV29-1 with TRBJ2-7; maybe TRBD1 (5 bases). Germline CDR1 SQVTM, CDR2 ANQGSEA. Deletions cut 7 bases from V and 3 bases from J, with 19 bases between. The CDR3 totals 14 residues. The CDR3: CSASTERTLYEQYF. The CDR3 DNA reads as TGCAGCGCTTCGACAGAACGGACCCTCTACGAGCAGTACTTC.

The rearrangement joins TRBV5-8 to TRBJ1-5; a weak D match, TRBD1 (5 bases). Trimming shortened V by 4 bases and J by 0 bases, and 20 bases separated the two germline ends. The CDR3 has 18 residues. CDR1 SGHTS and CDR2 YDEGEE come from the germline V gene. CDR3 protein: CASSRKVGGYNSNQPQHF. For the CDR3, the DNA is TGTGCCAGCAGCCGAAAGGTGGGGGGTTATAATAGCAATCAGCCCCAGCATTTT.

The chain joins TRBV1 to TRBJ2-7; whether TRBD2, the table's D call, matches the DNA was not checked. TRBV1 is described as a pseudogene. This CDR3 spans 17 amino acids. CDR3 protein: CTSSHQPGTSGAYEQYF. DNA for the CDR3: TGCACCAGCAGCCACCAGCCCGGGACTAGCGGGGCCTACGAGCAGTACTTC.

The CDR3 loop reads CASSRGGAGNQPQHF. The CDR3 DNA reads as TGTGCCAGCAGCCGGGGAGGGGCAGGCAATCAGCCCCAGCATTTT. V gene TRBV7-9 combines with J gene TRBJ1-5; D is perhaps TRBD1 (5 bases). The CDR3 spans 15 residues. Trimming removed 5 bases from V and 2 bases from J, with 13 bases in between. Germline values: CDR1 SEHNR, CDR2 FQNEAQ (reference sequence).

V gene TRBV29-1 combines with J gene TRBJ1-4, with TRBD1 matching over 7 bases. The CDR3 has 14 amino acids. Losses at the gene ends were 6 bases for V and 5 bases for J; bases not matched to a gene: 9. The germline V gene encodes CDR1 SQVTM and CDR2 ANQGSEA. CDR3 bases: TGCAGCGTGGCCGACAGGGCCCCGAATGAAAAACTGTTTTTT. Translation: CSVADRAPNEKLFF.

This rearrangement joins TRBV6-1 to TRBJ1-2, with 8 bases fitting TRBD1. Germline V gene sequence: CDR1 MNHNS, CDR2 SASEGT. The J segment lost 8 bases and the V segment lost 3 bases, leaving 5 bases of the junction unmatched. This CDR3 has 13 amino acids. Written as DNA, the CDR3 is TGTGCCAGCAGTGACGGACAGGGACGAGGCTACACCTTC. Protein sequence: CASSDGQGRGYTF.

V and J are TRBV5-1 and TRBJ1-2, with 10 bases aligning to TRBD1. The CDR3 has 15 amino acids. Germline lookup yields CDR1 SGHRS and CDR2 YFSETQ. After removal of 4 bases from V and 6 bases from J, the junction contained 9 bases not matched to a gene. CDR3 nucleotide sequence: TGCGCCAGCAGCACCGGACAGGGGGGGCCTGATGGCTACACCTTC. Protein sequence: CASSTGQGGPDGYTF.

The chain joins TRBV7-3 to TRBJ1-6; TRBD1 aligns across 8 bases. The CDR3 consists of 14 residues. The V and J ends lost 4 bases and 8 bases, in that order; junction bases with no gene match: 4. Germline CDR1 is SGHTA and CDR2 is FQGTGA. This CDR3 is CASSSQGAYSPLHF. The CDR3 region has the DNA TGTGCCAGCAGCTCTCAGGGGGCTTATTCACCCCTCCACTTT.

The genes are TRBV19 and TRBJ1-1, with D perhaps TRBD1 (6 bases). With 8 bases removed from V and 4 bases from J, the gap between germline ends came to 23 bases. Germline CDR1 is LNHDA and CDR2 is SQIVND (reference sequence). The CDR3 is made up of 16 amino acids. CDR3 loop: CASSQGLKRPGTEAFF. The DNA for the CDR3 is TGTGCCAGTTCCCAGGGGCTAAAACGACCCGGCACTGAAGCTTTCTTT.